This TCR beta chain was recorded in a study of Graves' ophthalmopathy and Graves' hyperthyroidism. This clonotype was seen only a few times. Its antigen is unidentified. Ineligible for inclusion were patients with other autoimmune diseases, uncontrolled infections, pregnancy or lactation. From RNA, the CDR3 regions of TCR beta chains were amplified and sequenced. The authors performed first-round RT-PCR with HTBI primers and then a second-round multiplex PCR. MiXCR, run by TCRdb on the multiplex PCR reads, gives a single entry per CDR3 protein. The repertoire holds some 1.1 million distinct CDR3 sequences, with approximately 35% as singletons. Trimming cost V 4 bases and J 9 bases, with 22 bases left between them. There are 15 residues in the CDR3. The germline CDR1 and CDR2 sequences are LGHNA and YSLEER. Study-level findings and limits: A classifier, a 13-signature model, separated ophthalmopathy from stable hyperthyroidism with approximately 88% sensitivity and 75% to 82% specificity.

The sample consisted of peripheral blood or thyroid tissue (not recorded which). The rearrangement joins TRBV4-3 to TRBJ2-7; D possibly corresponds to TRBD2 (7 bases). This receptor was taken from an adult man with Graves' hyperthyroidism. The CDR3 DNA sequence: TGCGCCAGCAGCCGCTCCGACGGGGGGCTAGGCGGGCAGTACTTC. Its protein product is CASSRSDGGLGGQYF.